The T cell receptor beta chain described here comes from a study of cytomegalovirus exposure and HLA in healthy donors. Study-level points and caveats: The classifier reportedly diagnosed cytomegalovirus status with high specificity and sensitivity. There were some public TCRs occurring in many donors, but most TCR sequences were rare. Cytomegalovirus-associated TCR beta chains were listed, numbering 150 to 200.

The data were produced by immunoSEQ multiplex PCR, yet TCRdb's version contains in-frame clones alone and is incomplete. The sample records approximately 160,000 clones, about 90% being singletons. A remark on this clone: Its antigen is currently unknown.

Donors came from a validation cohort of over a hundred subjects, distinct from the first 666-subject cohort. The CDR3 extends over 16 amino acids. With 5 bases clipped from V and 3 bases from J, the junction kept 6 bases outside the gene matches. Germline lookup yields CDR1 SEHNR and CDR2 FQNEAQ (reference sequence). This sequence joins TRBV7-9 and TRBJ2-1; TRBD2 agrees at 11 bases. This sequence originates from a woman in her late teens or twenties in good health and CMV-seropositive. The sample taken for sequencing was PBMCs. This CDR3 reads CASSPGLAGIYNEQFF. The DNA for the CDR3 is TGTGCCAGCAGCCCTGGACTAGCGGGTATCTACAATGAGCAGTTCTTC.